The 15 T cell receptor beta chains below come from one sample, sequenced in a study of blood T cell repertoires in COVID-19. Clones were sequenced by immunoSEQ multiplex PCR, and TCRdb holds only the in-frame ones, with some missing. The table lists around 250,000 clones, about 80% of them singletons. The sample taken for sequencing was PBMCs or T cells enriched from blood (not recorded which). The origin of the receptors is a man between 45 and 60 years old who had recovered from COVID-19.

The rearrangement uses TRBV3-1 (or the pseudogene TRBV3-2) and TRBJ2-5; 10 nucleotides match TRBD2. V shed 5 bases, J shed 2 bases, and the junction held 11 bases outside the gene matches. CDR1 is LGHDT, CDR2 YNNKEL, per germline (reference sequence). CDR3 length: 17 residues. CDR3 in DNA: TGTGCCAGCAGCTCCGGGGGTAGCGGGGGGTTACAAGAGACCCAGTACTTC. The encoded protein is CASSSGGSGGLQETQYF.

The sample holds a few counts of this clone. The J gene is TRBJ2-5, the V gene TRBV7-2, with D maybe TRBD1 (6 bases). Trimming removed 5 bases from V and 5 bases from J, with 15 bases in between. The V gene's germline CDR1 is SGHTA and CDR2 FQGNSA. The CDR3 consists of 14 residues. The CDR3 bases are TGTGCCAGCAGCACGCACAGGGATCGGGAGACCCAGTACTTC. It encodes CASSTHRDRETQYF. Full variable domain (outside the CDR3, taken from reference TRBV7-2 and TRBJ2-5): GAGVSQSPSNKVTEKGKDVELRCDPISGHTALYWYRQSLGQGLEFLIYFQGNSAPDKSGLPSDRFSAERTGGSVSTLTIQRTQQEDSAVYLCASSTHRDRETQYFGPGTRLLVL.

V and J are TRBV6-5 and TRBJ2-7; tentative D call: TRBD1 (6 bases). Per germline, CDR1 MNHEY and CDR2 SVGAGI. The V and J ends lost 6 bases and 3 bases respectively, with 15 bases between them. CDR3 size: 14 residues. DNA for the CDR3: TGTGCCAGCAGACCACAGGGTCCCAACTACGAGCAGTACTTC. Its protein product is CASRPQGPNYEQYF.

The chain combines TRBV3-1 (or the pseudogene TRBV3-2) with TRBJ1-2; possibly TRBD1 for D (5 bases). This CDR3 is built from 13 residues. From germline, CDR1 is LGHDT and CDR2 YNNKEL (reference sequence). V dropped 11 bases and J dropped 6 bases, with 19 bases sitting between them. DNA of the CDR3: TGTGCCGCGGCCCCCGGGGGAGATAATGGCTACACCTTC. Translated, it gives CAAAPGGDNGYTF.

V gene TRBV11-3 combines with J gene TRBJ1-1; the D gene is possibly TRBD1 (6 bases). Germline CDR1 SGHNT, CDR2 YENEEA. The CDR3 is 13 residues long. Trimming pared 5 bases from V and 10 bases from J, leaving 17 bases between. The CDR3 spells CASSGTIRNGAFF. The CDR3 coding sequence is TGTGCCAGCAGCGGGACAATTAGGAACGGAGCTTTCTTT.

This chain links TRBV11-3 with TRBJ1-5, with TRBD1 matching 9 bases. In germline, CDR1 is SGHNT, CDR2 YENEEA. With V trimmed by 4 bases and J by 1 base, 2 bases remained unmatched. This CDR3 contains 15 residues. For the CDR3, the DNA is TGTGCCAGCAGCTCCGGGACAGGGAGCAATCAGCCCCAGCATTTT. Protein sequence: CASSSGTGSNQPQHF.

V and J are TRBV6-5 and TRBJ2-3; D perhaps matches TRBD2 (6 bases). V lost 6 bases and J 3 bases, leaving 16 bases between the germline ends. The CDR3 has 15 residues. Germline CDR1 is MNHEY and CDR2 is SVGAGI. This chain's CDR3 is CASSRGKGVTDTQYF. CDR3 sequence (DNA): TGTGCCAGCAGCCGGGGGAAGGGTGTTACAGATACGCAGTATTTT.

The J gene is TRBJ1-1, the V gene TRBV3-1 (or the pseudogene TRBV3-2); D perhaps matches TRBD1 (6 bases). Deletions cut 5 bases from V and 9 bases from J, with 16 bases between. The CDR3 sequence is 13 residues long. Germline V gene lookup returns CDR1 LGHDT and CDR2 YNNKEL (reference sequence). In DNA, the CDR3 is TGTGCCAGCAGCGCGGTCAGGGGAAGGAAAGCTTTCTTT. It yields the protein CASSAVRGRKAFF.

This chain links TRBV5-6 with TRBJ1-2, with D hard to call. The CDR3 spans 14 residues. V dropped 0 bases and J dropped 6 bases, with 12 bases sitting between them. Germline CDR1 and CDR2: SGHDT and YYEEEE. DNA of the CDR3: TGTGCCAGCAGCTTGGTGTCAGGAAGTGATGGCTACACCTTC. Translating gives CASSLVSGSDGYTF. The whole variable domain, remainder taken from reference TRBV5-6 and TRBJ1-2, is DAGVTQSPTHLIKTRGQQVTLRCSPKSGHDTVSWYQQALGQGPQFIFQYYEEEERQRGNFPDRFSGHQFPNYSSELNVNALLLGDSALYLCASSLVSGSDGYTFGSGTRLTVV.

In nucleotides, the CDR3 is TGTGCCAGCAGCGACGGGACTACCGCGGCGAGCACAGATACGCAGTATTTT. It translates to CASSDGTTAASTDTQYF. The chain joins TRBV5-6 to TRBJ2-3; TRBD2 matches at 7 bases. Germline CDR1 SGHDT, CDR2 YYEEEE. The J segment lost 0 bases and the V segment lost 4 bases, leaving 11 bases of the junction unmatched. The CDR3 has 17 amino acids.

The chain combines TRBV7-2 with TRBJ2-7, with 16 bases lining up with TRBD2. This CDR3 contains 16 residues. Trimming cost V 4 bases and J 6 bases; bases outside gene matches: 6. In germline, CDR1 is SGHTA, CDR2 FQGNSA. CDR3 bases: TGTGCCAGCAGCTATTACGGGACTAGCGGGAGGGGCGAGCAGTACTTC. Translated: CASSYYGTSGRGEQYF.

The chain employs TRBV5-6 and TRBJ1-2, with 12 positions matching TRBD1. The CDR3 totals 13 residues. Germline V gene lookup returns CDR1 SGHDT and CDR2 YYEEEE. Trimming removed 7 bases from V and 8 bases from J; junction bases left unmatched: 6. CDR3: CASGTGGSAGYTF. As DNA, the CDR3 is TGTGCCAGCGGGACAGGGGGCAGTGCGGGCTACACCTTC.

J is TRBJ2-5 and V is TRBV27; possible D gene TRBD1, 5 bases. The V end lost 7 bases, the J end lost 5 bases, and 17 bases lay between the germline ends. The germline V gene has CDR1 MNHEY and CDR2 SMNVEV (reference sequence). This CDR3 comprises 14 residues. Here the CDR3 reads CASNSGHRQETQYF. The CDR3 coding sequence is TGTGCCAGCAACTCAGGACACCGTCAGGAGACCCAGTACTTC.

The chain employs TRBV2 and TRBJ2-1, with 10 bases lining up with TRBD2. J lost 7 bases, V lost 3 bases, and 3 bases had no gene match. The germline CDR1 and CDR2 sequences are SNHLY and FYNNEI. This CDR3 spans 14 amino acids. CDR3 bases: TGTGCCAGCAGTGATTCTAGCGGGAGAAATGAGCAGTTCTTC. The encoded protein is CASSDSSGRNEQFF.

The V and J genes are TRBV5-4 and TRBJ1-6; 7 bases align to TRBD1. In germline, CDR1 is SGHNT, CDR2 YYREEE (reference sequence). The V gene end was trimmed by 2 bases and the J gene end by 8 bases; junction bases not matched to a gene: 4. CDR3 length: 14 amino acids. The CDR3 loop reads CASSFQGGDSPLHF. The CDR3 nucleotides read TGTGCCAGCAGCTTCCAGGGGGGTGATTCACCCCTCCACTTT.